This T cell receptor (beta chain) was obtained from a study of T-cell memory formation after mild COVID-19. For this clonotype: Its antigen remains unidentified.

Study findings and constraints: Researchers could not confirm that second-wave clones peaking on day 37 targeted SARS-CoV-2. CD4+ contracting clones were mainly CM and EM; CD8+ ones, EMRA. Clones that got smaller from day 15 to 85 had even CD4/CD8, while clones growing later tipped toward CD4+.

TCR alpha and TCR beta cDNA libraries carrying sample barcodes and UMIs came from 5'RACE with constant-segment primers. MiXCR, run by TCRdb on the 5' RACE reads, gives a single entry per CDR3 protein. The sample lists 450,000 to 650,000 distinct CDR3 sequences, around 20% occurring once. There are 15 residues in the CDR3. The germline V and J ends were trimmed by 0 bases and 8 bases, with 17 bases remaining between them. Germline CDR1 and CDR2: SGHRS and YFSETQ. The origin of this receptor is an adult woman who had mild COVID-19 (a few samples of this study predate the infection). Cell type and time point are not known. The chain combines TRBV5-1 with TRBJ1-2; D not certain. The sequenced material came from PBMCs or a T cell subset sorted from them (not recorded which). The DNA of the CDR3 is TGCGCCAGCAGCTTGGGGGCAGACTCTCCTCGAGGCTACACCTTC. Translating gives CASSLGADSPRGYTF.